Presented here are 15 T cell receptor beta chains from one specimen sequenced in a study of T cell responses to AZD1222 COVID-19 vaccine. Using immunoSEQ multiplex PCR, the repertoire was profiled, and TCRdb retains in-frame clones only, with some absent. The table lists around 53,000 clones, approximately 85% of them singletons, with under 25% in the top ten. Sequenced here: peripheral blood, sampled on day 0 of MenACWY control vaccination. Every receptor here comes from an adult in good health.

The chain links TRBV7-8 to TRBJ2-7, with a tentative D call TRBD2 (6 bases). The germline V and J ends were trimmed by 7 bases and 3 bases, with 25 bases remaining between them. The CDR3 covers 17 residues. Germline V gene sequence: CDR1 SGHVS, CDR2 FQNEAQ. CDR3 bases: TGTGCCAGCACCCCCGTTGGCTCAGCTAGCGCGATCTACGAGCAGTACTTC. Protein: CASTPVGSASAIYEQYF.

This chain joins TRBV7-2 and TRBJ2-5, with 8 bases matching TRBD2. The CDR3 is 15 residues long. V was clipped by 0 bases and J by 7 bases; unmatched bases: 7. In germline, CDR1 is SGHTA, CDR2 FQGNSA. The CDR3 DNA reads TGTGCCAGCAGCTTAGCCAGGAGCGGGAGCGCGACCCAGTACTTC. Translation gives CASSLARSGSATQYF.

The chain uses TRBV19 and TRBJ2-2, with 8 bases identical to TRBD1. V was clipped by 3 bases and J by 8 bases; unmatched bases: 2. The CDR3 covers 13 residues. Germline loops: CDR1 LNHDA, CDR2 SQIVND (reference sequence). CDR3 region: CASSIRQGGELFF. The DNA of the CDR3 is TGTGCCAGTAGTATTCGACAGGGGGGGGAGCTGTTTTTT.

A few counts support this clone. The chain has TRBV19 and TRBJ1-4; no clear D gene. The CDR3 consists of 14 residues. The germline V gene encodes CDR1 LNHDA and CDR2 SQIVND (reference sequence). V lost 4 bases to trimming and J lost 5 bases, with 11 bases between them. As DNA, the CDR3 is TGTGCCAGTAGTACGCTCCGGGGAAATGAAAAACTGTTTTTT. Its translation is CASSTLRGNEKLFF.

This chain links TRBV5-6 with TRBJ1-2, with D unresolved. The CDR3 sequence is 14 residues long. Germline V lookup: CDR1 SGHDT, CDR2 YYEEEE. V lost 1 base to trimming and J lost 2 bases, with 9 bases between them. CDR3 protein: CASSLNQLNYGYTF. The CDR3 nucleotides read TGTGCCAGCAGCTTGAACCAGCTGAACTATGGCTACACCTTC. Full variable domain (missing parts from reference TRBV5-6 and TRBJ1-2): DAGVTQSPTHLIKTRGQQVTLRCSPKSGHDTVSWYQQALGQGPQFIFQYYEEEERQRGNFPDRFSGHQFPNYSSELNVNALLLGDSALYLCASSLNQLNYGYTFGSGTRLTVV.

The chain recombines TRBV4-3 with TRBJ2-3; unclear D gene. In germline, CDR1 is LGHNA, CDR2 YSLEER. This CDR3 has 17 amino acids. Trimming took off 0 bases at V and 2 bases at J, with 15 bases between the two ends. CDR3 coding DNA: TGCGCCAGCAGCCAAGACGTCGGGCGAGGCACCACAGATACGCAGTATTTT. It is translated as CASSQDVGRGTTDTQYF.

The V call is TRBV7-6, the J call TRBJ1-3; D is ambiguous. CDR1 and CDR2 (germline): SGHVS, FNYEAQ. Between the trimmed V and J ends, which lost 1 base and 0 bases, there was a span of 13 bases. The CDR3 covers 17 residues. The CDR3 nucleotides are TGTGCCAGCAGCTTAGTTGGCGGGCAGAACTCTGGAAACACCATATATTTT. This gives the protein CASSLVGGQNSGNTIYF.

This rearrangement joins TRBV28 to TRBJ2-5; a weak D match, TRBD1 (7 bases). Between the trimmed V and J ends, which lost 6 bases and 6 bases, there was a span of 17 bases. The CDR3 has 14 residues. Per germline, CDR1 MDHEN and CDR2 SYDVKM. CDR3 sequence (DNA): TGTGCCAGCAGACTTGGAGGGGGCGAAAAGACCCAGTACTTC. Translation gives CASRLGGGEKTQYF.

The chain recombines TRBV28 with TRBJ1-5; no firm D call. The germline V and J ends were trimmed by 0 bases and 2 bases, with 11 bases remaining between them. The CDR3 covers 16 residues. The germline gives CDR1 MDHEN, CDR2 SYDVKM. In DNA, the CDR3 is TGTGCCAGCAGTTTATGGGTATCCACGGGCAATCAGCCCCAGCATTTT. This encodes CASSLWVSTGNQPQHF. The full variable domain, rest sourced from reference TRBV28 and TRBJ1-5, is DVKVTQSSRYLVKRTGEKVFLECVQDMDHENMFWYRQDPGLGLRLIYFSYDVKMKEKGDIPEGYSVSREKKERFSLILESASTNQTSMYLCASSLWVSTGNQPQHFGDGTRLSIL.

The chain couples TRBV5-4 to TRBJ2-1; 9 bases fit TRBD2. Germline CDR1 and CDR2: SGHNT and YYREEE (reference sequence). V lost 3 bases and J lost 2; bases outside the gene matches: 3. The CDR3 sequence is 15 residues long. This CDR3 is CASSSASGTYNEQFF. CDR3 DNA: TGTGCCAGCAGCTCGGCTAGCGGGACCTACAATGAGCAGTTCTTC.

The chain recombines TRBV7-8 with TRBJ1-3, with D uncertain. V was shortened by 1 base and J by 2 bases, with 9 bases between the two germline ends. Germline V lookup: CDR1 SGHVS, CDR2 FQNEAQ. The CDR3 spans 15 residues. The CDR3 nucleotides are TGTGCCAGCAGCTTAGTGTGGGATCCTGGAAACACCATATATTTT. Amino acids: CASSLVWDPGNTIYF.

This clone was detected a few times. Other DNA sequences in this sample translate to the same CDR3. The chain combines TRBV5-6 with TRBJ1-1; 8 bases map to TRBD1. The germline CDR1 and CDR2 sequences are SGHDT and YYEEEE. This CDR3 contains 16 residues. The V segment lost 3 bases and the J segment 0 bases; nucleotides outside the gene matches: 7. CDR3 protein: CASSSGTGGMNTEAFF. CDR3 nucleotide sequence: TGTGCCAGCAGCTCTGGGACAGGTGGAATGAACACTGAAGCTTTCTTT.

This clone has just one count. The chain links TRBV5-4 to TRBJ2-7, with 12 nucleotides matching TRBD2. CDR3 size: 18 residues. V shed 4 bases and J 6 bases; nucleotides not matched to a gene: 17. CDR1 is SGHNT and CDR2 is YYREEE in the germline V gene (reference sequence). The CDR3 is CASSQFGHSTSGSSEQYF. The DNA for the CDR3 is TGTGCCAGCAGCCAATTTGGGCATTCGACTAGCGGGAGCTCCGAGCAGTACTTC.

The V gene is TRBV24-1, the J gene TRBJ2-7; 7 bases fit TRBD1. The germline CDR1 and CDR2 sequences are KGHDR and SFDVKD. The CDR3 is 14 residues long. J was trimmed by 4 bases and V by 4 bases; bases with no gene match: 6. In nucleotides, the CDR3 is TGTGCCACCAGTGAAGGGACAGTTGGTTACGAGCAGTACTTC. Amino acids: CATSEGTVGYEQYF.

The gene calls are TRBV7-9 and TRBJ2-5, with D tentatively TRBD2 (6 bases). Trimming left V 5 bases short and J 5 bases short, with 12 bases between. In germline, CDR1 is SEHNR, CDR2 FQNEAQ (reference sequence). The CDR3 has 13 amino acids. The CDR3 coding sequence is TGTGCCAGCAGCCGGGGAGGCGTGGAGACCCAGTACTTC. It is translated as CASSRGGVETQYF.